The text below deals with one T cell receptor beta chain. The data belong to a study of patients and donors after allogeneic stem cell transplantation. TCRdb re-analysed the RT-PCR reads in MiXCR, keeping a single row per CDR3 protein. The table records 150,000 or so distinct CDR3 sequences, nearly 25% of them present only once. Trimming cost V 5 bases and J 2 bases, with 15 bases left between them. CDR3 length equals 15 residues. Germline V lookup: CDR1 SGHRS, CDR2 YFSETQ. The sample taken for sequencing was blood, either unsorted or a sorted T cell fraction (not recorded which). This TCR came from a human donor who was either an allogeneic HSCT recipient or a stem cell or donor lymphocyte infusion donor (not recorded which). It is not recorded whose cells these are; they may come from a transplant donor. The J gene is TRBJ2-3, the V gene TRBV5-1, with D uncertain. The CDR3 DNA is TGCGCCAGCAGACCCCCTCTATCTTCCACAGATACGCAGTATTTT. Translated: CASRPPLSSTDTQYF. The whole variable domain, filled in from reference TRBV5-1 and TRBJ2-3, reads KAGVTQTPRYLIKTRGQQVTLSCSPISGHRSVSWYQQTPGQGLQFLFEYFSETQRNKGNFPGRFSGRQFSNSRSEMNVSTLELGDSALYLCASRPPLSSTDTQYFGPGTRLTVL.